The 26 T cell receptor beta chains given below trace back to one sample, sequenced in a study of blood T cell repertoires in COVID-19. The data were produced by immunoSEQ multiplex PCR, yet TCRdb's version contains in-frame clones alone and is incomplete. The table has around 250,000 clones, 91% seen once. The sequencing input was PBMCs or T cells enriched from blood (not recorded which). The receptors originated from a human donor in a cohort exposed to, infected with or recovered from COVID-19 (not recorded which). The donor label of this sample is uncertain.

The chain has TRBV12-3 or TRBV12-4 and TRBJ2-1; 7 bases fit TRBD1. This CDR3 spans 13 amino acids. Losses at the gene ends were 6 bases for V and 4 bases for J; bases not matched to a gene: 3. CDR3 region: CASRTGFYNEQFF. CDR3 sequence (DNA): TGTGCCAGCAGGACAGGGTTTTACAATGAGCAGTTCTTC.

The genes are TRBV5-4 and TRBJ2-6, with 10 bases fitting TRBD1. This CDR3 region has 18 residues. Germline V CDR1 and CDR2: SGHNT, YYREEE (reference sequence). The junction had 7 bases not matched to a gene; V was cut back by 2 bases and J by 2 bases. The CDR3, as DNA: TGTGCCAGCAGCTTCTCGGGGACAGGGGAAGCTGGGGCCAACGTCCTGACTTTC. Protein product: CASSFSGTGEAGANVLTF. Using reference TRBV5-4 and TRBJ2-6 for the parts outside the CDR3, the full variable domain is ETGVTQSPTHLIKTRGQQVTLRCSSQSGHNTVSWYQQALGQGPQFIFQYYREEENGRGNFPPRFSGLQFPNYSSELNVNALELDDSALYLCASSFSGTGEAGANVLTFGAGSRLTVL.

The J gene is TRBJ2-7, the V gene TRBV12-5; tentative D call: TRBD2 (6 bases). Trimming took 0 bases from V and 7 from J, leaving 19 bases between them. The CDR3 consists of 16 residues. Germline V lookup: CDR1 LGHNT, CDR2 FRNRAP. CDR3 loop: CASGLVISGGAGEQYF. The CDR3 bases are TGTGCTAGTGGTTTGGTCATTTCTGGTGGGGCGGGAGAGCAGTACTTC.

This sequence joins TRBV28 and TRBJ2-5; TRBD1 aligns across 9 bases. This CDR3 is built from 14 residues. V lost 5 bases to trimming and J lost 5 bases; unmatched junction nucleotides: 6. Germline CDR1 MDHEN, CDR2 SYDVKM. The CDR3 protein is CASSPTGGSETQYF. In DNA, the CDR3 is TGTGCCAGCAGTCCTACAGGGGGCTCTGAGACCCAGTACTTC.

J is TRBJ1-5 and V is TRBV5-8; 7 nucleotides line up with TRBD1. The J segment lost 4 bases and the V segment lost 4 bases, leaving 8 bases of the junction unmatched. Germline V lookup: CDR1 SGHTS, CDR2 YDEGEE. The CDR3 spans 15 residues. CDR3 in amino acids: CASSPGTVANQPQHF. The CDR3 DNA reads TGTGCCAGCAGCCCTGGGACAGTAGCAAATCAGCCCCAGCATTTT.

The chain uses TRBV14 and TRBJ1-1, with D possibly TRBD1 on 5 matching bases. V was trimmed by 1 base and J by 5 bases, leaving 14 bases between them. CDR3 size: 15 residues. CDR1 is SGHDN, CDR2 FVKESK, per germline. The DNA for the CDR3 is TGTGCCAGCAGCCAAGCGTACAGTGGGGGGACTGAAGCTTTCTTT. This gives the protein CASSQAYSGGTEAFF.

CDR3 sequence (DNA): TGTGCCAGCAGTCCAAACAGGGATAACACTGAAGCTTTCTTT. It codes for CASSPNRDNTEAFF. The J gene is TRBJ1-1, the V gene TRBV25-1; TRBD1 might be the D (6 bases). The V gene's germline CDR1 is MGHDK and CDR2 SYGVNS. V gave up 5 bases and J gave up 2 bases, with 12 bases separating them. The CDR3 contains 14 residues. The whole variable domain, filled in from reference TRBV25-1 and TRBJ1-1, reads EADIYQTPRYLVIGTGKKITLECSQTMGHDKMYWYQQDPGMELHLIHYSYGVNSTEKGDLSSESTVSRIRTEHFPLTLESARPSHTSQYLCASSPNRDNTEAFFGQGTRLTVV.

J is TRBJ1-2 and V is TRBV6-5, with 10 nucleotides matching TRBD1. The length of the CDR3 is 15 residues. Germline V CDR1 and CDR2: MNHEY, SVGAGI. The J segment lost 7 bases and the V segment lost 6 bases, leaving 11 bases of the junction unmatched. Written as DNA, the CDR3 is TGTGCCAGCAGGTCCCCGGGACAGGGGAGGGGTGGCTACACCTTC. Translated, it gives CASRSPGQGRGGYTF.

The V gene is TRBV2, the J gene TRBJ1-1; D might be TRBD1 (6 bases). The V and J ends lost 5 bases and 12 bases respectively, with 13 bases between them. The CDR3 is 11 amino acids. Germline V gene data show CDR1 as SNHLY and CDR2 as FYNNEI. CDR3 nucleotides: TGTGCCAGCAGTTTAGACAGGAGGTCTTTCTTT. Encoded protein: CASSLDRRSFF.

The chain joins TRBV7-9 to TRBJ2-3, with 13 bases aligning to TRBD2. This CDR3 has 15 residues. The germline CDR1 and CDR2 sequences are SEHNR and FQNEAQ (reference sequence). J gave up 5 bases and V 5 bases, and 4 bases lay outside the gene matches. CDR3 DNA: TGTGCCAGCAGCGGGACTAGCGGGGAGGTAGATACGCAGTATTTT. It translates to CASSGTSGEVDTQYF.

V gene TRBV19 combines with J gene TRBJ2-6; TRBD2 matches 8 bases. CDR3 length: 18 amino acids. V lost 5 bases to trimming and J lost 3 bases; unmatched junction nucleotides: 12. Germline-derived CDR1 and CDR2 are LNHDA and SQIVND (reference sequence). In nucleotides, the CDR3 is TGTGCCAGTAGTTCCCGCGGGGGGAGCTATCATGGGGCCAACGTCCTGACTTTC. Its translation is CASSSRGGSYHGANVLTF.

This clone was seen once. The V call is TRBV4-1, the J call TRBJ2-7; weak D call: TRBD2 (5 bases). Germline V gene sequence: CDR1 MGHRA, CDR2 YSYEKL. Trimming shortened V by 0 bases and J by 0 bases, and 15 bases separated the two germline ends. CDR3 length: 17 amino acids. The CDR3 sequence: CASSQDHRGYSSYEQYF. DNA for the CDR3: TGCGCCAGCAGCCAAGACCATAGAGGGTACAGCTCCTACGAGCAGTACTTC.

This chain joins TRBV6-1 and TRBJ1-5; D gene uncertain. This CDR3 comprises 14 residues. Germline CDR1 MNHNS, CDR2 SASEGT. V dropped 3 bases and J dropped 3 bases, with 9 bases sitting between them. The CDR3 DNA reads TGTGCCAGCAGTGAGGCCTTCTCCAATCAGCCCCAGCATTTT. Protein sequence: CASSEAFSNQPQHF.

Comment on this clone: The sample holds other DNA sequences that translate to the same CDR3. The V and J genes are TRBV19 and TRBJ2-5; the D gene is possibly TRBD1 (5 bases). With 3 bases removed from V and 1 base from J, the gap between germline ends came to 6 bases. CDR1 LNHDA and CDR2 SQIVND come from the germline V gene (reference sequence). There are 13 residues in the CDR3. The CDR3 DNA follows: TGTGCCAGTAGTATGACAGCCCAAGAGACCCAGTACTTC. It codes for CASSMTAQETQYF.

V and J are TRBV21-1 and TRBJ2-7; no check of the table's D call, TRBD2, against the DNA was made. TRBV21-1 has pseudogene status. This CDR3 is built from 12 residues. The CDR3 loop is CARSRRNYEQYF. Here the CDR3 DNA reads TGTGCCAGGAGTCGGAGGAACTACGAGCAGTACTTC.

This clone has only one observation. The chain combines TRBV30 with TRBJ2-1, with 8 bases fitting TRBD1. This CDR3 contains 16 residues. Losses at the gene ends were 2 bases for V and 5 bases for J; bases not matched to a gene: 11. Germline values: CDR1 GTSNPN, CDR2 SVGIG (reference sequence). The CDR3 coding sequence is TGTGCCTGGAGTAGGTGGGGGACAGGTTCCCACAATGAGCAGTTCTTC. Translating gives CAWSRWGTGSHNEQFF.

The chain carries TRBV19 and TRBJ2-5; TRBD1 agrees at 8 bases. The CDR3 covers 16 residues. In germline, CDR1 is LNHDA, CDR2 SQIVND (reference sequence). J was trimmed by 1 base and V by 6 bases; bases with no gene match: 10. In nucleotides, the CDR3 is TGTGCCAGTAGGGGGGGCTACAGGGGGTCCCAAGAGACCCAGTACTTC. This gives the protein CASRGGYRGSQETQYF. The complete variable domain, with remaining parts taken from reference TRBV19 and TRBJ2-5, reads DGGITQSPKYLFRKEGQNVTLSCEQNLNHDAMYWYRQDPGQGLRLIYYSQIVNDFQKGDIAEGYSVSREKKESFPLTVTSAQKNPTAFYLCASRGGYRGSQETQYFGPGTRLLVL.

The V call is TRBV2, the J call TRBJ2-5; 11 bases match TRBD1. V lost 4 bases to trimming and J lost 5 bases; unmatched junction nucleotides: 6. Germline-derived CDR1 and CDR2 are SNHLY and FYNNEI. This CDR3 comprises 15 residues. The CDR3 bases are TGTGCCAGCAGTGGGGGGGACAGGGGGAGTGAGACCCAGTACTTC. Residues: CASSGGDRGSETQYF.

This chain links TRBV5-4 with TRBJ2-5, with a weak D call TRBD1 (5 bases). The length of the CDR3 is 16 residues. Germline values: CDR1 SGHNT, CDR2 YYREEE (reference sequence). With 1 base removed from V and 2 bases from J, the gap between germline ends came to 15 bases. CDR3 sequence: CASSLYDRQFQETQYF. Written as DNA, the CDR3 is TGTGCCAGCAGCTTGTATGACCGACAGTTTCAAGAGACCCAGTACTTC.

This sequence joins TRBV19 and TRBJ2-3; D is possibly TRBD1 (5 bases). The CDR3 runs 15 residues. CDR1 and CDR2 from the germline V gene are LNHDA and SQIVND (reference sequence). V lost 3 bases to trimming and J lost 2 bases, with 12 bases between them. The CDR3 here is CASSISKDTTDTQYF. The CDR3, as DNA: TGTGCCAGTAGTATTAGTAAGGACACCACAGATACGCAGTATTTT.

The gene calls are TRBV20-1 and TRBJ2-7, with D possibly being TRBD1 (5 bases). With 3 bases removed from V and 7 bases from J, the gap between germline ends came to 10 bases. This CDR3 has 11 amino acids. CDR1 and CDR2 (germline): DFQATT, SNEGSKA (reference sequence). The DNA of the CDR3 is TGCAGTGCTAGCAGGGTGGGGGAGCAGTACTTC. Its translation is CSASRVGEQYF.

The chain employs TRBV7-8 and TRBJ1-5; a possible D gene is TRBD1 (5 bases). CDR3 length equals 14 residues. Germline CDR1 reads SGHVS; CDR2 reads FQNEAQ. Trimming cost V 6 bases and J 5 bases, with 14 bases left between them. Here the CDR3 reads CASSTRGEDQPQHF. The CDR3 DNA reads TGTGCCAGCAGTACGAGAGGGGAGGATCAGCCCCAGCATTTT.

V gene TRBV7-9 combines with J gene TRBJ1-4; D is uncertain. Germline V lookup: CDR1 SEHNR, CDR2 FQNEAQ (reference sequence). This CDR3 comprises 11 residues. The ends were cut back, 4 bases at V and 7 bases at J, with 4 bases in the middle. In DNA, the CDR3 is TGTGCCAGCAGCTCCAGTGAAAAACTGTTTTTT. It yields the protein CASSSSEKLFF.

The rearrangement joins TRBV30 to TRBJ1-1; D perhaps matches TRBD1 (5 bases). CDR1 and CDR2 (germline): GTSNPN, SVGIG (reference sequence). Trimming pared 4 bases from V and 3 bases from J, leaving 12 bases between. This CDR3 is 13 amino acids long. The CDR3 spells CAWKQDEYTEAFF. As DNA, the CDR3 is TGTGCCTGGAAACAGGACGAATACACTGAAGCTTTCTTT.

The rearrangement joins TRBV15 to TRBJ2-3; D is perhaps TRBD2 (5 bases). There are 12 residues in the CDR3. Between the trimmed V and J ends, which lost 7 bases and 12 bases, there was a span of 17 bases. CDR1 is LNHNV, CDR2 YYDKDF, per germline (reference sequence). CDR3 protein: CATNDEGNPQYF. The DNA for the CDR3 is TGTGCCACCAATGATGAGGGTAATCCCCAGTATTTT. The whole variable domain, remainder taken from reference TRBV15 and TRBJ2-3, is DAMVIQNPRYQVTQFGKPVTLSCSQTLNHNVMYWYQQKSSQAPKLLFHYYDKDFNNEADTPDNFQSRRPNTSFCFLDIRSPGLGDTAMYLCATNDEGNPQYFGPGTRLTVL.

The chain couples TRBV11-3 to TRBJ1-1; no firm D call. The CDR3 has 13 amino acids. Looked up from germline, CDR1 is SGHNT and CDR2 is YENEEA. Trimming shortened V by 5 bases and J by 2 bases, and 9 bases separated the two germline ends. The CDR3 sequence is CASSKTPNTEAFF. The CDR3 coding sequence is TGTGCCAGCAGCAAGACACCTAACACTGAAGCTTTCTTT.